The 15 T cell receptor beta chains in this list originate from one sample, sequenced in a study of T cell repertoires in cytomegalovirus infection. TCRdb analysed the reads with MiXCR anew, one entry per CDR3 protein. The table shows 150,000 to 200,000 distinct CDR3 sequences, with about 28% occurring only once. Sequencing was done on a sample of PBMCs. The receptors were sampled from a human donor in good health (CMV status not recorded). Some clones in this sample may be carry-over from other donors' samples.

The chain has TRBV25-1 and TRBJ2-5; D is ambiguous. Looked up from germline, CDR1 is MGHDK and CDR2 is SYGVNS. The CDR3 sequence is 14 residues long. Trimming removed 5 bases from V and 3 bases from J, with 13 bases in between. The CDR3 sequence is CASSRSPGEETQYF. The CDR3 DNA reads TGTGCCAGCAGTCGGTCTCCCGGAGAAGAGACCCAGTACTTC. Looking up the rest from reference TRBV25-1 and TRBJ2-5 gives the full variable domain: EADIYQTPRYLVIGTGKKITLECSQTMGHDKMYWYQQDPGMELHLIHYSYGVNSTEKGDLSSESTVSRIRTEHFPLTLESARPSHTSQYLCASSRSPGEETQYFGPGTRLLVL.

Only a few counts were recorded for this clonotype. J is TRBJ1-1 and V is TRBV19; 12 bases fit TRBD1. CDR3 length: 16 residues. The V gene end was trimmed by 6 bases and the J gene end by 5 bases; junction bases not matched to a gene: 10. CDR1 and CDR2 (germline): LNHDA, SQIVND (reference sequence). This CDR3 is CASRPPGTGGKTEAFF. DNA for the CDR3: TGTGCCAGTAGGCCCCCTGGGACAGGGGGCAAAACTGAAGCTTTCTTT.

The chain combines TRBV2 with TRBJ1-4; D possibly corresponds to TRBD1 (6 bases). CDR1 is SNHLY, CDR2 FYNNEI, per germline. V was shortened by 2 bases and J by 2 bases, with 9 bases between the two germline ends. The CDR3 is 15 residues long. As DNA, the CDR3 is TGTGCCAGCAGTGAATACGGGGGCACTAATGAAAAACTGTTTTTT. Protein product: CASSEYGGTNEKLFF.

V gene TRBV4-2 combines with J gene TRBJ1-2; 10 bases line up with TRBD1. V lost 0 bases and J lost 8; bases outside the gene matches: 3. This CDR3 contains 14 residues. CDR1 and CDR2 from the germline V gene are LGHNA and YNFKEQ. The CDR3 DNA reads as TGTGCCAGCAGCCAAGACGGGACAGGGGACGGCTACACCTTC. Its protein product is CASSQDGTGDGYTF.

This clonotype was counted many times. The CDR3 region has the DNA TGTGCCAGCAGCTTTGGGCCAGATAGCAATCAGCCCCAGCATTTT. This translates into CASSFGPDSNQPQHF. The V call is TRBV5-6, the J call TRBJ1-5; D uncertain. This CDR3 spans 15 amino acids. Deletions cut 2 bases from V and 0 bases from J, with 9 bases between. Germline assignment: CDR1 SGHDT and CDR2 YYEEEE.

The chain uses TRBV5-6 and TRBJ1-5; D gene ambiguous. The V and J ends lost 0 bases and 4 bases respectively, with 11 bases between them. The CDR3 is 15 residues long. Looked up from germline, CDR1 is SGHDT and CDR2 is YYEEEE. The CDR3, as DNA: TGTGCCAGCAGCTTGGATGGGAAGGTAAATCAGCCCCAGCATTTT. It encodes CASSLDGKVNQPQHF.

This clonotype was seen at least ten times. This chain links TRBV7-2 with TRBJ1-2; the D gene is possibly TRBD1 (5 bases). The V gene's germline CDR1 is SGHTA and CDR2 FQGNSA. The length of the CDR3 is 13 residues. V gave up 5 bases and J gave up 4 bases, with 11 bases separating them. CDR3: CASSPGGPYGYTF. DNA for the CDR3: TGTGCCAGCAGCCCCGGGGGACCCTATGGCTACACCTTC.

This clonotype was seen repeatedly, ten times or more. The chain has TRBV7-6 and TRBJ2-2, with D uncertain. Germline CDR1 and CDR2: SGHVS and FNYEAQ. The V end was cut by 2 bases, the J end by 6 bases, with 7 bases between. The CDR3 length is 13 residues. The CDR3 DNA reads TGTGCCAGCAGCTTAACGGGCGCCGGGGAGCTGTTTTTT. Amino acid sequence: CASSLTGAGELFF.

This clonotype was found a few times. V is TRBV12-3 or TRBV12-4 and J is TRBJ2-1; D uncertain. The CDR3 loop spans 12 amino acids. V shed 3 bases and J shed 9 bases, with 9 bases lying between them. The CDR3 spells CASSLNHAEQFF. The CDR3 DNA sequence: TGTGCCAGCAGTTTGAACCACGCTGAGCAGTTCTTC.

The rearrangement joins TRBV11-2 to TRBJ1-1; 9 bases agree with TRBD1. The V gene end was trimmed by 5 bases and the J gene end by 3 bases; junction bases not matched to a gene: 7. The germline V gene has CDR1 SGHAT and CDR2 FQNNGV. This CDR3 has 15 amino acids. The CDR3 DNA follows: TGTGCCAGCAGCCCACAGGGGGCGTTGGACACTGAAGCTTTCTTT. This codes for CASSPQGALDTEAFF.

The rearrangement links TRBV14 to TRBJ2-5; either TRBD1 or TRBD2 may supply D (6 bases each). Germline loops: CDR1 SGHDN, CDR2 FVKESK. V shed 5 bases and J shed 3 bases, with 10 bases lying between them. The length of the CDR3 is 13 residues. DNA for the CDR3: TGTGCCAGCAGCGGAAGGGGGGAAGAGACCCAGTACTTC. Encoded protein: CASSGRGEETQYF.

This chain joins TRBV19 and TRBJ2-1; tentative D call: TRBD1 (8 bases). Germline V gene sequence: CDR1 LNHDA, CDR2 SQIVND (reference sequence). This CDR3 contains 15 residues. Trimming stripped 2 bases from V and 5 bases from J, with 13 bases between. The CDR3 protein is CASSITGGGHNEQFF. CDR3 DNA sequence: TGTGCCAGTAGTATAACAGGGGGGGGGCACAATGAGCAGTTCTTC.

The chain recombines TRBV7-2 with TRBJ1-1; a possible D gene is TRBD1 (6 bases). From germline, CDR1 is SGHTA and CDR2 FQGNSA. The CDR3 runs to 15 residues. V lost 2 bases to trimming and J lost 5 bases, with 15 bases between them. The CDR3 nucleotides read TGTGCCAGCAGCTTAACGGGGGCGCGAGGGACTGAAGCTTTCTTT. As protein: CASSLTGARGTEAFF.

This clonotype was seen a handful of times. V usage is TRBV2 and J usage is TRBJ2-3, with D perhaps being TRBD1 or TRBD2 (5 bases each). Trimming took off 3 bases at V and 5 bases at J, with 15 bases between the two ends. CDR1 is SNHLY and CDR2 is FYNNEI in the germline V gene. CDR3 length: 15 amino acids. CDR3 DNA sequence: TGTGCCAGCAGTGATCGGGGCACCTCGGGAGATACGCAGTATTTT. Translating gives CASSDRGTSGDTQYF.

This clonotype occurred a few times. The V gene is TRBV7-2, the J gene TRBJ1-2; TRBD1 is a possible D gene (6 bases). Germline CDR1 reads SGHTA; CDR2 reads FQGNSA. The CDR3 is made up of 14 amino acids. V lost 2 bases and J 2 bases, leaving 9 bases between the germline ends. The CDR3 loop is CASSLQGQNYGYTF. The DNA for the CDR3 is TGTGCCAGCAGCTTACAGGGGCAGAACTATGGCTACACCTTC. Looking up the rest from reference TRBV7-2 and TRBJ1-2 gives the full variable domain: GAGVSQSPSNKVTEKGKDVELRCDPISGHTALYWYRQSLGQGLEFLIYFQGNSAPDKSGLPSDRFSAERTGGSVSTLTIQRTQQEDSAVYLCASSLQGQNYGYTFGSGTRLTVV.